A single sample gave rise to the 21 T cell receptor beta chains below, sequenced in a study of spatial heterogeneity in lung cancer (dated by TCRdb to between 2018 and 2021). Explained via the paper, the time point label denotes: sample taken at primary tumor resection. For TCR sequencing, whole RNA was extracted from tumor and nontumor lung tissue, or from cryopreserved PBMC samples, and no cell sorting was done. Libraries came from 5' RACE. Sequencing took place on a NextSeq 500. TCRdb handled the public reads itself, with Q25 trimming in fastp and clone calling in MiXCR, and kept productive beta chains. Each CDR3 protein appears once, grouped with its most common genes and DNA. This sample is represented by 20,000 to 25,000 distinct CDR3 sequences; 4.6% of them were singletons. Under 45% of the sample goes to the ten largest clones. The specimen comprised PBMCs, sampled at surgery. The source of these receptors is a male donor with early-stage non-small cell lung cancer.

This clonotype was seen ten or more times. The V call is TRBV12-3 or TRBV12-4, the J call TRBJ1-5, with TRBD1 as a possible D gene (6 bases). Trimming took 2 bases from V and 4 from J, leaving 12 bases between them. The length of the CDR3 is 15 residues. CDR3 protein: CASSLPDRANQPQHF. The CDR3 nucleotides read TGTGCCAGCAGTTTACCGGACAGAGCGAATCAGCCCCAGCATTTT.

This clonotype was seen ten or more times. V and J are TRBV3-1 and TRBJ1-1, with D maybe TRBD1 (5 bases). The germline V gene encodes CDR1 LGHDT and CDR2 YNNKEL (reference sequence). The ends were cut back, 1 base at V and 1 base at J, with 13 bases in the middle. The CDR3 loop spans 16 amino acids. This CDR3 is CASSQGRGTSNTEAFF. The CDR3 DNA is TGTGCCAGCAGCCAAGGGAGAGGGACCTCGAACACTGAAGCTTTCTTT.

This clonotype was seen ten or more times. The gene calls are TRBV27 and TRBJ2-7, with D tentatively TRBD2 (6 bases). Looked up from germline, CDR1 is MNHEY and CDR2 is SMNVEV (reference sequence). The CDR3 totals 16 residues. Between the trimmed V and J ends, which lost 2 bases and 0 bases, there was a span of 14 bases. The CDR3 loop reads CASSLTGRGSSYEQYF. CDR3 nucleotide sequence: TGTGCCAGCAGTTTAACCGGACGGGGGAGCTCCTACGAGCAGTACTTC.

This clonotype was recorded at least ten times. The V call is TRBV7-2, the J call TRBJ2-1, with a weak D call TRBD2 (5 bases). The ends were cut back, 1 base at V and 8 bases at J, with 12 bases in the middle. The CDR3 has 14 residues. The germline CDR1 and CDR2 sequences are SGHTA and FQGNSA. CDR3 amino acids: CASSLVGSTDEQFF. DNA of the CDR3: TGTGCCAGCAGCTTAGTTGGGAGTACCGATGAGCAGTTCTTC. The full variable domain, completed using reference TRBV7-2 and TRBJ2-1, is GAGVSQSPSNKVTEKGKDVELRCDPISGHTALYWYRQSLGQGLEFLIYFQGNSAPDKSGLPSDRFSAERTGGSVSTLTIQRTQQEDSAVYLCASSLVGSTDEQFFGPGTRLTVL.

This clonotype was seen repeatedly, ten times or more. J is TRBJ1-5 and V is TRBV5-6, with D unresolved. CDR1 is SGHDT, CDR2 YYEEEE, per germline. The V end was cut by 2 bases, the J end by 2 bases, with 14 bases between. There are 16 residues in the CDR3. The CDR3 here is CASSFQESQGNQPQHF. The CDR3 nucleotides are TGTGCCAGCAGCTTTCAGGAGAGTCAGGGCAATCAGCCCCAGCATTTT.

This clonotype occurred many times. The chain carries TRBV7-6 and TRBJ2-7; no firm D call. The CDR3 has 12 residues. The V and J ends lost 6 bases and 4 bases respectively, with 10 bases between them. CDR1 and CDR2 (germline): SGHVS, FNYEAQ. The CDR3 DNA reads as TGTGCCAGCAGTATAGACCCGTACGAGCAGTACTTC. Amino acid sequence: CASSIDPYEQYF.

This clonotype was detected ten times or more. The chain has TRBV4-3 and TRBJ1-3; D call uncertain. Germline V lookup: CDR1 LGHNA, CDR2 YSLEER. The ends were cut back, 4 bases at V and 4 bases at J, with 11 bases in the middle. The CDR3 runs to 14 residues. The CDR3 loop is CASSPGLGGNTIYF. As DNA, the CDR3 is TGCGCCAGCAGCCCTGGTTTGGGAGGAAACACCATATATTTT.

Ten or more counts support this clonotype. The genes are TRBV29-1 and TRBJ1-1, with D unclear. This CDR3 is built from 15 residues. Looked up from germline, CDR1 is SQVTM and CDR2 is ANQGSEA. Trimming removed 4 bases from V and 1 base from J, with 16 bases in between. CDR3 coding DNA: TGCAGCGTTGGAGGGCGAGATCGTCAGAACACTGAAGCTTTCTTT. This translates into CSVGGRDRQNTEAFF.

This clonotype has ten or more counts. The chain is built from TRBV27 and TRBJ2-7; D gene unclear. Germline V gene lookup returns CDR1 MNHEY and CDR2 SMNVEV (reference sequence). The CDR3 is 12 residues long. Trimming cost V 6 bases and J 2 bases, with 8 bases left between them. Here the CDR3 reads CASRAGPYEQYF. The CDR3 coding sequence is TGTGCCAGCAGAGCTGGGCCCTACGAGCAGTACTTC.

In its sample, this clonotype was seen many times. V is TRBV28 and J is TRBJ2-5; 7 bases line up with TRBD2. The ends lost 3 bases at V and 4 bases at J; junction bases unmatched: 5. Germline CDR1 and CDR2: MDHEN and SYDVKM. CDR3 length equals 14 residues. The CDR3 reads CASSLGGSSETQYF. The CDR3 DNA is TGTGCCAGCAGTTTGGGCGGGAGTTCAGAGACCCAGTACTTC.

The sample holds many counts of this clonotype. This chain joins TRBV5-1 and TRBJ2-5; perhaps TRBD2 as D (5 bases). The CDR3 length is 15 residues. V lost 5 bases to trimming and J lost 5 bases, with 19 bases between them. CDR1 and CDR2 from the germline V gene are SGHRS and YFSETQ. CDR3 bases: TGCGCCAGCAGGCTCCTGGAGGCGACGGGGGAGACCCAGTACTTC. It codes for CASRLLEATGETQYF.

This chain uses TRBV3-1 with TRBJ1-2; no reliable D call. The V and J ends lost 2 bases and 7 bases respectively, with 11 bases between them. CDR3 length equals 13 residues. Germline V lookup: CDR1 LGHDT, CDR2 YNNKEL (reference sequence). CDR3 in DNA: TGTGCCAGCAGCCAAAGAAGATTTGGTGGCTACACCTTC. Translating gives CASSQRRFGGYTF.

At least ten counts were recorded for this clonotype. The rearrangement joins TRBV7-2 to TRBJ2-7; 9 bases match TRBD1. The germline V gene has CDR1 SGHTA and CDR2 FQGNSA. This CDR3 region has 15 residues. The V gene end was trimmed by 1 base and the J gene end by 0 bases; junction bases not matched to a gene: 1. CDR3 amino acids: CASSLGDRDSYEQYF. CDR3 nucleotide sequence: TGTGCCAGCAGCTTAGGGGACAGGGACTCCTACGAGCAGTACTTC.

This clonotype showed up many times. The J gene is TRBJ2-3, the V gene TRBV12-3 or TRBV12-4, with 9 bases matching TRBD2. The CDR3 spans 14 residues. The ends lost 5 bases at V and 0 bases at J; junction bases unmatched: 0. The DNA for the CDR3 is TGTGCCAGCAGTGCGGGGGGGAGCACAGATACGCAGTATTTT. Protein: CASSAGGSTDTQYF.

This clonotype occurred many times. The CDR3 spells CASSPDRVRAFF. Here the CDR3 DNA reads TGTGCCAGCAGCCCCGACAGGGTAAGAGCTTTCTTT. The V and J genes are TRBV7-9 and TRBJ1-1, with 7 bases that match TRBD1. The CDR3 totals 12 residues. From germline, CDR1 is SEHNR and CDR2 FQNEAQ (reference sequence). J gave up 10 bases and V 5 bases, and 7 bases lay outside the gene matches.

Only a few counts were recorded for this clonotype. The chain couples TRBV19 to TRBJ1-1; D remains ambiguous. Trimming stripped 4 bases from V and 11 bases from J, with 14 bases between. The germline V gene has CDR1 LNHDA and CDR2 SQIVND (reference sequence). The CDR3 runs 12 residues. The CDR3 coding sequence is TGTGCCAGTAGTAGGTCTGAGGGCCAGGCTTTCTTT. The encoded protein is CASSRSEGQAFF.

This clonotype was seen at least ten times. The gene calls are TRBV20-1 and TRBJ2-1; TRBD1 is a possible D gene (6 bases). V shed 3 bases and J shed 8 bases, with 14 bases lying between them. Germline V gene sequence: CDR1 DFQATT, CDR2 SNEGSKA (reference sequence). This CDR3 comprises 13 residues. The DNA for the CDR3 is TGCAGTGCTAGCGGACAGAATACAGATGAGCAGTTCTTC. It yields the protein CSASGQNTDEQFF.

This clonotype came up many times. The V call is TRBV4-2, the J call TRBJ2-3, with 8 bases matching TRBD2. The length of the CDR3 is 17 residues. Trimming cost V 0 bases and J 2 bases; bases outside gene matches: 7. Germline V CDR1 and CDR2: LGHNA, YNFKEQ. The CDR3 protein is CASSQEGSGAPTDTQYF. The CDR3, as DNA: TGTGCCAGCAGCCAAGAGGGTAGCGGGGCCCCCACAGATACGCAGTATTTT.

This clonotype was counted at least ten times. V gene TRBV19 combines with J gene TRBJ1-5; 7 nucleotides match TRBD1. This CDR3 has 15 residues. Germline values: CDR1 LNHDA, CDR2 SQIVND (reference sequence). V shed 6 bases and J 4 bases; nucleotides not matched to a gene: 9. Here the CDR3 reads CASRGQPSPNQPQHF. CDR3 DNA: TGTGCCAGTAGGGGACAGCCCTCACCTAATCAGCCCCAGCATTTT.

The table lists this clonotype with many counts. The V and J genes are TRBV19 and TRBJ2-7; 7 bases fit TRBD2. CDR1 and CDR2 (germline): LNHDA, SQIVND (reference sequence). V shed 3 bases and J 2 bases; nucleotides not matched to a gene: 7. This CDR3 has 15 amino acids. This chain's CDR3 is CASSMGGGTTYEQYF. The CDR3 bases are TGTGCCAGTAGTATGGGCGGGGGAACCACCTACGAGCAGTACTTC.

There are many counts of this clonotype. V and J are TRBV7-8 and TRBJ1-2; D uncertain. The CDR3 covers 13 residues. Germline V gene lookup returns CDR1 SGHVS and CDR2 FQNEAQ. The V and J ends lost 10 bases and 6 bases respectively, with 18 bases between them. The CDR3 protein is CATHPLGPDGYTF. Here the CDR3 DNA reads TGTGCCACACACCCCCTAGGGCCGGATGGCTACACCTTC.